The 28 T cell receptor beta chains listed next were all sequenced from one sample in a study of graft-versus-host responses after intestinal transplantation (dated by TCRdb to 2020 to 2023). The sample's time point label is to be understood as: cells obtained before transplantation from donor or recipient. Libraries were made using the immunoSEQ multiplex PCR assay. The table comes from immuneACCESS by way of TCRdb, which keeps in-frame sequences with V and J called. Part of the clones is missing from these tables; in studies checked, under half for an unresolved V gene and the rest for unknown reasons. Here the sample has over 70,000 clones; just under 95% occur a single time. Clones ranked in the top ten supply around 0.57% of the sample. The antigens for these receptors are not known. The input for sequencing was unstimulated CD8+ T cells sorted from spleen or lymph node cells, taken before intestinal transplant. These receptors all come from a human donor who received an intestinal transplant.

The chain couples TRBV6-5 to TRBJ1-1; D remains unclear. The CDR3 covers 12 residues. Germline V gives CDR1 MNHEY, CDR2 SVGAGI. Trimming shortened V by 5 bases and J by 4 bases, and 8 bases separated the two germline ends. The CDR3: CASSEGLTEAFF. CDR3 coding DNA: TGTGCCAGCAGTGAAGGACTCACTGAAGCTTTCTTT.

The genes are TRBV7-9 and TRBJ1-2; the match to TRBD1 covers 7 bases. The trim removed 0 bases at V and 4 bases at J, leaving 11 bases unmatched. Germline V gene sequence: CDR1 SEHNR, CDR2 FQNEAQ (reference sequence). This CDR3 has 17 amino acids. CDR3 region: CASSLAGQGGRIYGYTF. The CDR3 nucleotides read TGTGCCAGCAGCTTAGCGGGCCAGGGGGGGCGTATCTATGGCTACACCTTC.

J is TRBJ1-5 and V is TRBV6-5, with D perhaps matching TRBD1 (6 bases). Trimming cost V 7 bases and J 0 bases, with 13 bases left between them. The CDR3 sequence is 15 residues long. Germline-derived CDR1 and CDR2 are MNHEY and SVGAGI. The CDR3 DNA sequence: TGTGCCAGCACAACCGGACAGTATAGCAATCAGCCCCAGCATTTT. This encodes CASTTGQYSNQPQHF.

The J gene is TRBJ2-7, the V gene TRBV5-1; 8 bases match TRBD1. With V trimmed by 4 bases and J by 7 bases, 4 bases remained unmatched. The CDR3 is 12 residues long. Germline V gives CDR1 SGHRS, CDR2 YFSETQ. The CDR3 loop reads CASSLTGDEQYF. The CDR3 DNA reads TGCGCCAGCAGCCTGACAGGGGATGAGCAGTACTTC. The full variable domain, its missing parts supplied by reference TRBV5-1 and TRBJ2-7, is KAGVTQTPRYLIKTRGQQVTLSCSPISGHRSVSWYQQTPGQGLQFLFEYFSETQRNKGNFPGRFSGRQFSNSRSEMNVSTLELGDSALYLCASSLTGDEQYFGPGTRLTVT.

The V and J genes are TRBV7-8 and TRBJ1-4, with no clear D. The CDR3 sequence is 17 residues long. V lost 1 base to trimming and J lost 4 bases, with 16 bases between them. CDR1 and CDR2 from the germline V gene are SGHVS and FQNEAQ. In DNA form, the CDR3 reads TGTGCCAGCAGCTTAGTTGGTTCTTTGGTTATTAATGAAAAACTGTTTTTT. Its translation is CASSLVGSLVINEKLFF.

The rearrangement links TRBV9 to TRBJ1-2; TRBD1 matches at 9 bases. V trimming: 4 bases; J trimming: 8 bases; junction bases outside the gene matches: 18. This CDR3 region has 17 residues. CDR1 SGDLS and CDR2 YYNGEE come from the germline V gene. The CDR3 region is CASSSRLINRGLWGYTF. CDR3 in DNA: TGTGCCAGCAGCTCACGTCTAATAAACAGGGGGCTATGGGGCTACACCTTC. Combining the CDR3 with reference TRBV9 and TRBJ1-2 gives the whole variable domain DSGVTQTPKHLITATGQRVTLRCSPRSGDLSVYWYQQSLDQGLQFLIQYYNGEERAKGNILERFSAQQFPDLHSELNLSSLELGDSALYFCASSSRLINRGLWGYTFGSGTRLTVV.

The chain employs TRBV27 and TRBJ2-5; perhaps D is TRBD1 or TRBD2 (5 bases each). V was trimmed by 9 bases and J by 5 bases, leaving 13 bases between them. The CDR3 has 12 residues. Looked up from germline, CDR1 is MNHEY and CDR2 is SMNVEV (reference sequence). Here the CDR3 reads CASSGAGETQYF. In nucleotides, the CDR3 is TGTGCCAGTAGTGGGGCGGGTGAGACCCAGTACTTC.

This chain uses TRBV5-6 with TRBJ1-2; 10 bases fit TRBD1. Trimming cost V 5 bases and J 5 bases; bases outside gene matches: 12. CDR3 size: 16 residues. Germline CDR1 SGHDT, CDR2 YYEEEE. CDR3: CASSPGRDRGHYGYTF. The CDR3, as DNA: TGTGCCAGCAGTCCCGGCCGGGACAGGGGACATTATGGCTACACCTTC. Full variable domain (missing parts from reference TRBV5-6 and TRBJ1-2): DAGVTQSPTHLIKTRGQQVTLRCSPKSGHDTVSWYQQALGQGPQFIFQYYEEEERQRGNFPDRFSGHQFPNYSSELNVNALLLGDSALYLCASSPGRDRGHYGYTFGSGTRLTVV.

V gene TRBV2 combines with J gene TRBJ2-1, with TRBD2 matching 10 bases. The CDR3 spans 17 residues. The V and J ends lost 4 bases and 2 bases, in that order; junction bases with no gene match: 8. The germline CDR1 and CDR2 sequences are SNHLY and FYNNEI. The CDR3 loop is CASSVSIAGGTYNEQFF. The CDR3 nucleotides read TGTGCCAGCAGTGTCTCGATAGCGGGAGGTACCTACAATGAGCAGTTCTTC. Full variable domain (remainder filled in from reference TRBV2 and TRBJ2-1): EPEVTQTPSHQVTQMGQEVILRCVPISNHLYFYWYRQILGQKVEFLVSFYNNEISEKSEIFDDQFSVERPDGSNFTLKIRSTKLEDSAMYFCASSVSIAGGTYNEQFFGPGTRLTVL.

The rearrangement uses TRBV6-5 and TRBJ2-1, with TRBD1 as a possible D gene (5 bases). V lost 2 bases and J lost 5, with 10 bases in between. CDR1 and CDR2 from the germline V gene are MNHEY and SVGAGI. The CDR3 sequence is 14 residues long. The CDR3 is CASSYAQDDNEQFF. DNA of the CDR3: TGTGCCAGCAGTTACGCACAGGACGACAATGAGCAGTTCTTC.

This clone has just one count. The chain joins TRBV27 to TRBJ1-2; D is perhaps TRBD1 (5 bases). The V end was cut by 5 bases, the J end by 7 bases, with 20 bases between. Germline CDR1 reads MNHEY; CDR2 reads SMNVEV (reference sequence). This CDR3 spans 15 amino acids. The CDR3 bases are TGTGCCAGCAGTCTCGCCGCGGTCCCTGGGGGTGGCTACACCTTC. Its translation is CASSLAAVPGGGYTF.

V gene TRBV5-1 combines with J gene TRBJ2-3; 9 bases map to TRBD2. CDR3 length equals 16 residues. Trimming took 4 bases from V and 3 from J; bases not matched to a gene: 9. CDR1 is SGHRS and CDR2 is YFSETQ in the germline V gene. DNA of the CDR3: TGCGCCAGCAGCGAATTAGCGGGAGAGACGACAGATACGCAGTATTTT. Protein sequence: CASSELAGETTDTQYF.

The chain joins TRBV4-1 to TRBJ2-7; D unclear. Germline lookup yields CDR1 MGHRA and CDR2 YSYEKL. Trimming stripped 1 base from V and 3 bases from J, with 16 bases between. The CDR3 totals 16 residues. The CDR3 spells CASSQGPRPLNYEQYF. For the CDR3, the DNA is TGCGCCAGCAGCCAAGGTCCGAGACCGCTCAACTACGAGCAGTACTTC.

The CDR3 protein is CASSLSPYGYTF. The CDR3 bases are TGTGCCAGCAGTTTGAGCCCCTATGGCTACACCTTC. The chain carries TRBV27 and TRBJ1-2; D gene unclear. V was shortened by 3 bases and J by 4 bases, with 6 bases between the two germline ends. The CDR3 length is 12 residues. Per germline, CDR1 MNHEY and CDR2 SMNVEV (reference sequence).

V gene TRBV18 combines with J gene TRBJ1-6, with 8 bases matching TRBD1. CDR3 size: 13 residues. Per germline, CDR1 KGHSH and CDR2 LQKENI. The V segment lost 3 bases and the J segment 14 bases; nucleotides outside the gene matches: 6. The CDR3 protein is CASSPDDRGTLHF. DNA of the CDR3: TGTGCCAGCTCACCGGACGACAGGGGCACCCTCCACTTT.

This rearrangement joins TRBV10-1 to TRBJ2-1, with 9 bases fitting TRBD2. From germline, CDR1 is WNHNN and CDR2 SYGVQD (reference sequence). The length of the CDR3 is 14 residues. V was pared by 4 bases and J by 2 bases, with 0 bases of the junction left unmatched. DNA for the CDR3: TGCGCCAGCAGTGCTAGCGGGACCTACAATGAGCAGTTCTTC. Residues: CASSASGTYNEQFF.

The chain has TRBV7-3 and TRBJ2-5; D not certain. Germline values: CDR1 SGHTA, CDR2 FQGTGA. V lost 0 bases and J 2 bases, leaving 7 bases between the germline ends. The length of the CDR3 is 14 residues. This CDR3 is CASSLTGSQETQYF. The CDR3 DNA reads TGTGCCAGCAGCTTAACAGGATCTCAAGAGACCCAGTACTTC.

This clone was detected a few times. This chain joins TRBV2 and TRBJ2-7; D tentatively reads TRBD1 or TRBD2 (7 bases each). CDR3 length: 15 residues. The germline V gene encodes CDR1 SNHLY and CDR2 FYNNEI. V was cut by 1 base and J by 4 bases, with 14 bases left in between. The DNA for the CDR3 is TGTGCCAGCAGTGAAGTCGGCAGGGGGGGGTACGAGCAGTACTTC. Its translation is CASSEVGRGGYEQYF.

The chain is built from TRBV5-1 and TRBJ2-7; TRBD1 matches at 9 bases. Unmatched junction bases numbered 7, after V lost 3 bases and J lost 3 bases. Germline-derived CDR1 and CDR2 are SGHRS and YFSETQ. The CDR3 is made up of 15 amino acids. Here the CDR3 reads CASSSTDRGDYEQYF. The DNA for the CDR3 is TGCGCCAGCAGCTCAACGGACAGGGGTGACTACGAGCAGTACTTC.

This chain links TRBV5-4 with TRBJ2-7; TRBD2 matches at 13 bases. J gave up 2 bases and V 6 bases, and 8 bases lay outside the gene matches. Germline CDR1 is SGHNT and CDR2 is YYREEE (reference sequence). The CDR3 contains 16 residues. The CDR3 sequence is CASMRTSGSGAYEQYF. The CDR3, as DNA: TGTGCCAGCATGCGGACTAGCGGGAGTGGCGCCTACGAGCAGTACTTC.

This chain links TRBV5-6 with TRBJ2-1; 7 bases match TRBD2. This CDR3 comprises 15 residues. The germline CDR1 and CDR2 sequences are SGHDT and YYEEEE. Trimming cost V 0 bases and J 7 bases; bases outside gene matches: 7. CDR3 loop: CASSLALEGGNEQFF. Written as DNA, the CDR3 is TGTGCCAGCAGCTTGGCCCTAGAGGGAGGGAATGAGCAGTTCTTC.

The chain combines TRBV15 with TRBJ1-1; 8 nucleotides agree with TRBD1. V gave up 7 bases and J gave up 3 bases; unmatched junction bases: 13. Germline CDR1 reads LNHNV; CDR2 reads YYDKDF (reference sequence). The CDR3 is made up of 16 amino acids. DNA of the CDR3: TGTGCCACCACGGTCGGGGGCAGGGGGCGGGACACTGAAGCTTTCTTT. Translated: CATTVGGRGRDTEAFF. Filled out from reference TRBV15 and TRBJ1-1, the complete variable domain reads DAMVIQNPRYQVTQFGKPVTLSCSQTLNHNVMYWYQQKSSQAPKLLFHYYDKDFNNEADTPDNFQSRRPNTSFCFLDIRSPGLGDTAMYLCATTVGGRGRDTEAFFGQGTRLTVV.

The V and J genes are TRBV9 and TRBJ1-1, with D possibly being TRBD1 (6 bases). Germline CDR1 reads SGDLS; CDR2 reads YYNGEE. Trimming removed 0 bases from V and 7 bases from J, with 10 bases in between. The length of the CDR3 is 13 residues. CDR3: CASSVVGAGEAFF. In DNA, the CDR3 is TGTGCCAGCAGCGTAGTGGGGGCAGGTGAAGCTTTCTTT.

The chain links TRBV5-1 to TRBJ1-2; D might be TRBD1 (5 bases). Per the germline V gene, CDR1 is SGHRS and CDR2 is YFSETQ. With 0 bases removed from V and 2 bases from J, the gap between germline ends came to 20 bases. The CDR3 has 18 amino acids. For the CDR3, the DNA is TGCGCCAGCAGCTTGGTTGGCACCTCCGGCAGGGAAAACTATGGCTACACCTTC. Protein product: CASSLVGTSGRENYGYTF. Together with reference TRBV5-1 and TRBJ1-2, the CDR3 gives the full variable domain: KAGVTQTPRYLIKTRGQQVTLSCSPISGHRSVSWYQQTPGQGLQFLFEYFSETQRNKGNFPGRFSGRQFSNSRSEMNVSTLELGDSALYLCASSLVGTSGRENYGYTFGSGTRLTVV.

The chain couples TRBV2 to TRBJ2-1; tentative D call: TRBD2 (6 bases). The CDR3 is made up of 15 amino acids. Germline CDR1 is SNHLY and CDR2 is FYNNEI. V was shortened by 6 bases and J by 7 bases, with 19 bases between the two germline ends. CDR3 protein: CASSFGTLRVNEQFF. The CDR3 DNA follows: TGTGCCAGCAGCTTCGGGACTCTTCGGGTTAATGAGCAGTTCTTC.

V usage is TRBV4-1 and J usage is TRBJ2-5, with TRBD1 identical over 7 bases. The CDR3 sequence is 18 residues long. V lost 3 bases to trimming and J lost 1 base; unmatched junction nucleotides: 14. The germline V gene has CDR1 MGHRA and CDR2 YSYEKL. CDR3 in DNA: TGCGCCAGCAGCCACCCTCAAAGCACAAGGGACAGCCAAGAGACCCAGTACTTC. Translated, it gives CASSHPQSTRDSQETQYF.

This chain's CDR3 is CASNIGLAGAYNEQFF. CDR3 nucleotides: TGTGCCAGCAACATAGGACTAGCGGGCGCCTACAATGAGCAGTTCTTC. The chain combines TRBV27 with TRBJ2-1; TRBD2 agrees at 11 bases. The V gene's germline CDR1 is MNHEY and CDR2 SMNVEV (reference sequence). The length of the CDR3 is 16 residues. J gave up 2 bases and V 7 bases, and 7 bases lay outside the gene matches.

The chain couples TRBV7-2 to TRBJ2-2; 11 bases match TRBD2. This CDR3 comprises 15 residues. Germline CDR1 is SGHTA and CDR2 is FQGNSA. V was clipped by 5 bases and J by 5 bases; unmatched bases: 4. CDR3 coding DNA: TGTGCCAGCAGCCCGGGACTAGCGGTTACCGGGGAGCTGTTTTTT. Translation gives CASSPGLAVTGELFF.